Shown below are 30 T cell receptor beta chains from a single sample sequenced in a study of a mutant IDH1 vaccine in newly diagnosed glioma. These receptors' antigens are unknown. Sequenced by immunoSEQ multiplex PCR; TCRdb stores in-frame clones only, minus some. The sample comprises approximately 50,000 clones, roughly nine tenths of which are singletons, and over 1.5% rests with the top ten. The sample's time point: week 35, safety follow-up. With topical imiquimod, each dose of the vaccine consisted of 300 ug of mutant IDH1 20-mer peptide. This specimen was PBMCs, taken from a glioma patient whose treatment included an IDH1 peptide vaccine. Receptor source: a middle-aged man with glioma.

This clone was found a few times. In DNA, the CDR3 is TGTGCCAGCACGTCTTGGGCCAGCGGTGAGCAGTTCTTC. Protein sequence: CASTSWASGEQFF. The chain recombines TRBV2 with TRBJ2-1; a possible D gene is TRBD2 (5 bases). This CDR3 comprises 13 residues. CDR1 is SNHLY, CDR2 FYNNEI, per germline. V lost 7 bases and J lost 9, with 16 bases in between.

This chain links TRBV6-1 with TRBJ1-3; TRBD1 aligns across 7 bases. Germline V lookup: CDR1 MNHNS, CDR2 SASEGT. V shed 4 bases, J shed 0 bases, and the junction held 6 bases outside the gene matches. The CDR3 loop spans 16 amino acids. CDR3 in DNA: TGTGCCAGCAGTGTAGACAGGGACCCCTCTGGAAACACCATATATTTT. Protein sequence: CASSVDRDPSGNTIYF.

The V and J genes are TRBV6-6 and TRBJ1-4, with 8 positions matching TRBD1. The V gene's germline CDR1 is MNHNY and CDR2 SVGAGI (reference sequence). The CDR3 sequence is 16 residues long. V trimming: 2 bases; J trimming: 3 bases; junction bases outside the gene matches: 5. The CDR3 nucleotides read TGTGCCAGCAGTTACAGACAGGGGTCACCTAATGAAAAACTGTTTTTT. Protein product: CASSYRQGSPNEKLFF.

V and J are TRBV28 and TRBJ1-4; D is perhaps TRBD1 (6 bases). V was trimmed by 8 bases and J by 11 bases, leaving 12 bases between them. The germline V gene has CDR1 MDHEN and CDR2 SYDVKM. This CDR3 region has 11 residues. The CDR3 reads CASERGPKLFF. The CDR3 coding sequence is TGTGCCAGCGAGCGGGGGCCCAAACTGTTTTTT.

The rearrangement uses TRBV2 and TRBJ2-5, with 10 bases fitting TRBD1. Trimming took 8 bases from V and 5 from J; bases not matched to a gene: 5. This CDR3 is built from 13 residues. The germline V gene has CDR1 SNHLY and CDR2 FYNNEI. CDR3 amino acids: CASCRDRGETQYF. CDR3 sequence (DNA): TGTGCCAGCTGCCGGGACAGGGGTGAGACCCAGTACTTC.

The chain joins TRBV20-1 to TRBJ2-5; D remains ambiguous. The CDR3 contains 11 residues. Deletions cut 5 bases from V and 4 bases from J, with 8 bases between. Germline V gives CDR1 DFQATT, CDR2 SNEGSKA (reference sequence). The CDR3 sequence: CSAPVGETQYF. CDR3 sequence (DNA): TGCAGTGCTCCGGTCGGAGAGACCCAGTACTTC.

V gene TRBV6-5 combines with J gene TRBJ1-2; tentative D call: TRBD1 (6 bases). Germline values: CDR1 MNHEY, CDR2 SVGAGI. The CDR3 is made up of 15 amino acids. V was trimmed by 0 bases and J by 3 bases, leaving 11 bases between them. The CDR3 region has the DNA TGTGCCAGCAGTTACTCGGGGGGGCAGTACTATGGCTACACCTTC. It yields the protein CASSYSGGQYYGYTF.

The CDR3 is CATTGWGNQPQHF. DNA for the CDR3: TGTGCCACCACAGGTTGGGGAAATCAGCCCCAGCATTTT. The chain has TRBV19 and TRBJ1-5; tentatively, D is TRBD1 (5 bases). Germline CDR1 and CDR2: LNHDA and SQIVND (reference sequence). The CDR3 runs 13 residues. V lost 10 bases, J lost 4 bases, and 14 bases lay in between.

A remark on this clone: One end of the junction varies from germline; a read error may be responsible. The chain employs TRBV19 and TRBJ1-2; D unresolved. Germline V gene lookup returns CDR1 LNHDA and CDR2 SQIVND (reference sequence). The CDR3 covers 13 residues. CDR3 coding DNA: TGTGCCAGTAGTTTAGAGACTTACTATGGCTACACCTTC. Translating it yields CASSLETYYGYTF. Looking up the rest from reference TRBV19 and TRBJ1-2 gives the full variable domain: DGGITQSPKYLFRKEGQNVTLSCEQNLNHDAMYWYRQDPGQGLRLIYYSQIVNDFQKGDIAEGYSVSREKKESFPLTVTSAQKNPTAFYLCASSLETYYGYTFGSGTRLTVV.

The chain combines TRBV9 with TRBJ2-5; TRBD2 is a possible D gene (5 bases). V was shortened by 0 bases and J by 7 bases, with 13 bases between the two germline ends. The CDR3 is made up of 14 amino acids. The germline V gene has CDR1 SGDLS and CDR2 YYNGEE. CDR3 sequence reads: CASSVERNSVTQYF. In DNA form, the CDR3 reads TGTGCCAGCAGCGTAGAGAGGAATAGCGTGACCCAGTACTTC.

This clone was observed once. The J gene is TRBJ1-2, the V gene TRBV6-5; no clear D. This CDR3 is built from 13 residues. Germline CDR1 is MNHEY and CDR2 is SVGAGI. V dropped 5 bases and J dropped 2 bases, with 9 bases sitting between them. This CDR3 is CASSPTVNYGYTF. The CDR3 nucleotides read TGTGCCAGCAGTCCGACTGTGAACTATGGCTACACCTTC.

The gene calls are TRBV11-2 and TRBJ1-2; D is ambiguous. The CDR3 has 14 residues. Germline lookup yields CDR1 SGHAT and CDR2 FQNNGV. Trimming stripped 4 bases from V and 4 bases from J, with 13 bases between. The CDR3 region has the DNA TGTGCCAGCAGCTCATCCGGGATAATCTATGGCTACACCTTC. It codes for CASSSSGIIYGYTF. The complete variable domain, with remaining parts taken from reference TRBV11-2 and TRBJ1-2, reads EAGVAQSPRYKIIEKRQSVAFWCNPISGHATLYWYQQILGQGPKLLIQFQNNGVVDDSQLPKDRFSAERLKGVDSTLKIQPAKLEDSAVYLCASSSSGIIYGYTFGSGTRLTVV.

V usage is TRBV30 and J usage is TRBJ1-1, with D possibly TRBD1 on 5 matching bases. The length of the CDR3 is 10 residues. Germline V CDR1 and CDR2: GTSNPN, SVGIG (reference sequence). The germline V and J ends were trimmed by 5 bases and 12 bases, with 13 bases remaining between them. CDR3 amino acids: CAWGGKVTFF. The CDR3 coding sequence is TGTGCCTGGGGGGGGAAAGTAACTTTCTTT.

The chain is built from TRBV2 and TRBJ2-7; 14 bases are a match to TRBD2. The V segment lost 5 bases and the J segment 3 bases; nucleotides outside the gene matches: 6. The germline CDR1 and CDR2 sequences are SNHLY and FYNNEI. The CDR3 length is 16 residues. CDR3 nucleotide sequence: TGTGCCAGCAGTCCAGAGACTAGCGGGAGGGTCTACGAGCAGTACTTC. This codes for CASSPETSGRVYEQYF. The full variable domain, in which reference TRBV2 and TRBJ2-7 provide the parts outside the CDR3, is EPEVTQTPSHQVTQMGQEVILRCVPISNHLYFYWYRQILGQKVEFLVSFYNNEISEKSEIFDDQFSVERPDGSNFTLKIRSTKLEDSAMYFCASSPETSGRVYEQYFGPGTRLTVT.

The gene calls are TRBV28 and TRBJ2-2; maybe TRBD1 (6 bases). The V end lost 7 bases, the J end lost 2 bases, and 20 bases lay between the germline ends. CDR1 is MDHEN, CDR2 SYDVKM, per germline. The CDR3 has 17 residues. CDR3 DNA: TGTGCCAGCACTCTTACCCCCCAGGGGTTTAACACCGGGGAGCTGTTTTTT. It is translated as CASTLTPQGFNTGELFF.

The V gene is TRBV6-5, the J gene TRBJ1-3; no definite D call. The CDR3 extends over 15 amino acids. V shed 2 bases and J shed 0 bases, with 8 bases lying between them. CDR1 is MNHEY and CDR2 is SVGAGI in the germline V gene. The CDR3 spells CASSYLGISGNTIYF. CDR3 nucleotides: TGTGCCAGCAGTTACCTAGGTATCTCTGGAAACACCATATATTTT.

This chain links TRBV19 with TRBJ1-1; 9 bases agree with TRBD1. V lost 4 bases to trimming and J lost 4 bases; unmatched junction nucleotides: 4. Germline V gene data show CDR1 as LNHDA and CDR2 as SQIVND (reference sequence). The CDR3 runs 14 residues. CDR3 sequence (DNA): TGTGCCAGTAGTACACAGGGGGCAGGCACTGAAGCTTTCTTT. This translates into CASSTQGAGTEAFF.

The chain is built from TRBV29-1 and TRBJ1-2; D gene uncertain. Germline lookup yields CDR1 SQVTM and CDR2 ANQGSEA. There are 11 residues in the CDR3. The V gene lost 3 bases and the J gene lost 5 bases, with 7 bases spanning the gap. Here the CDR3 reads CSVEDGYGYTF. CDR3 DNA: TGCAGCGTTGAGGATGGGTATGGCTACACCTTC.

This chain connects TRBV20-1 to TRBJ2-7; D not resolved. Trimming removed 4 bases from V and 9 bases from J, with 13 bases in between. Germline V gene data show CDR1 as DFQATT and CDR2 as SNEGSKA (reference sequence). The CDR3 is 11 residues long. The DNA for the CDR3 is TGCAGTGCTACGAAGGACGGCGGGCAGTACTTC. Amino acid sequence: CSATKDGGQYF.

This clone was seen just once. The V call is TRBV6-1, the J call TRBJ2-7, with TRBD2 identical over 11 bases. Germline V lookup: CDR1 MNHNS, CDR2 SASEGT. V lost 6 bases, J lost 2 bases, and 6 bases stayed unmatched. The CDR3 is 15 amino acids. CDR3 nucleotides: TGTGCCAGCAGCGCAGTAGCGGGAGGGCCCTACGAGCAGTACTTC. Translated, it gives CASSAVAGGPYEQYF.

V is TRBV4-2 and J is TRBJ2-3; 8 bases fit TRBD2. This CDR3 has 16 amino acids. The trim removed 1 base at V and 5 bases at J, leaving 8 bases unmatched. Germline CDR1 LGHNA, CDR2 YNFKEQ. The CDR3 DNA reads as TGTGCCAGCAGCCAAGGAAGCCTAGCGGGCAAAGATACGCAGTATTTT. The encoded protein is CASSQGSLAGKDTQYF.

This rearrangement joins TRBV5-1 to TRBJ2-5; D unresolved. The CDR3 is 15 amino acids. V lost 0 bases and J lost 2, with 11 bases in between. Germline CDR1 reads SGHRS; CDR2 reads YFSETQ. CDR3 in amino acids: CASSLGLGRQETQYF. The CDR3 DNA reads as TGCGCCAGCAGCTTGGGTCTAGGGCGACAAGAGACCCAGTACTTC. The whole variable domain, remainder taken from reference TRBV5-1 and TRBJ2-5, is KAGVTQTPRYLIKTRGQQVTLSCSPISGHRSVSWYQQTPGQGLQFLFEYFSETQRNKGNFPGRFSGRQFSNSRSEMNVSTLELGDSALYLCASSLGLGRQETQYFGPGTRLLVL.

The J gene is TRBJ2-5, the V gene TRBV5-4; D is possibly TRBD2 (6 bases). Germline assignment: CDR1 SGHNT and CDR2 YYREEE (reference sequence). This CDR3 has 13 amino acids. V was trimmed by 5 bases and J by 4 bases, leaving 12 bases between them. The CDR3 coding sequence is TGTGCCAGCAGAAAACTAGCAGTAGAGACCCAGTACTTC. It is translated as CASRKLAVETQYF.

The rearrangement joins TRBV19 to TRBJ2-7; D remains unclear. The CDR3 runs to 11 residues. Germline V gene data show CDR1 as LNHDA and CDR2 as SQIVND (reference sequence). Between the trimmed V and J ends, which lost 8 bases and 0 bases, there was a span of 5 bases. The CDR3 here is CASADSYEQYF. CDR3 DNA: TGTGCCAGTGCTGACTCCTACGAGCAGTACTTC.

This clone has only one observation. CDR3 sequence: CASRLGYNEQFF. CDR3 sequence (DNA): TGTGCCAGCAGACTGGGCTACAATGAGCAGTTCTTC. The chain is built from TRBV19 and TRBJ2-1; D is undetermined. Trimming took 9 bases from V and 3 from J, leaving 9 bases between them. This CDR3 comprises 12 residues. Germline V gives CDR1 LNHDA, CDR2 SQIVND (reference sequence).

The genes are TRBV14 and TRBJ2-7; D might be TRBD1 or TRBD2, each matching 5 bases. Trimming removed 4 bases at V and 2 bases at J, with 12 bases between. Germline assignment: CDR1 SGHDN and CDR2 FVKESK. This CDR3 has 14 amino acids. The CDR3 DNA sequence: TGTGCCAGCAGCCCCCGGGACCGGACCTACGAGCAGTACTTC. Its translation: CASSPRDRTYEQYF.

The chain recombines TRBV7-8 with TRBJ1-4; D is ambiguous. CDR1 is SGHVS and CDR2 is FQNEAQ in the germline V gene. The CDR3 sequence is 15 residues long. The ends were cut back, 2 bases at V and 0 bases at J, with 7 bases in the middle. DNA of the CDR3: TGTGCCAGCAGCTTAAACATTGCAACTAATGAAAAACTGTTTTTT. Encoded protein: CASSLNIATNEKLFF.

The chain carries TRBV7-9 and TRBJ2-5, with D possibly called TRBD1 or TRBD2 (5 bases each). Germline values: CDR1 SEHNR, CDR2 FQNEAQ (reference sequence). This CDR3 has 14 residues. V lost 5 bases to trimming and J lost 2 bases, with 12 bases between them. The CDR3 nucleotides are TGTGCCAGCAGCCGTGGGGGAGTTCAAGAGACCCAGTACTTC. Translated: CASSRGGVQETQYF.

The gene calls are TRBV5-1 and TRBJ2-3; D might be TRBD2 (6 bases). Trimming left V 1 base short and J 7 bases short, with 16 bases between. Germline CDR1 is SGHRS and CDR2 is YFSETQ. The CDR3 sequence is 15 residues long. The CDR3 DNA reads TGCGCCAGCAGCTTGCTAGCGCCCCGGGGTCATACGCAGTATTTT. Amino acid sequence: CASSLLAPRGHTQYF.

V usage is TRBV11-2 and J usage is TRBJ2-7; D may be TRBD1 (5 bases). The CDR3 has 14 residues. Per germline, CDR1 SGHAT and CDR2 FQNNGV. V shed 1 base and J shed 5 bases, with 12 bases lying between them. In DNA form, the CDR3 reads TGTGCCAGCAGCTTAGTTGCAGGGAAACACGAGCAGTACTTC. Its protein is CASSLVAGKHEQYF.